The entry that follows covers one T cell receptor (beta chain) sequence. The antigen remains unidentified. This sample is drawn from a study of memory CD4+ T cells and cytomegalovirus serostatus. Across the study: Of the healthy Belgian adults, several were CMV seropositive and around 22 seronegative. Notes on the study in general: Of about 150 reported CMV TCRbeta sequences, around 62 were found in memory CD4+ repertoires.

Per germline, CDR1 SNHLY and CDR2 FYNNEI. The CDR3 sequence is 14 residues long. V lost 4 bases, J lost 6 bases, and 16 bases lay in between. The sort gate was single viable CD3+CD4+CD8-CD45RO+ cells for memory CD4+ T cells. TCRdb's table, derived via immunoSEQ multiplex PCR, lists solely in-frame clones and lacks some. Of about 82,000 clones listed, around 80% are singletons. The chain employs TRBV2 and TRBJ2-7, with D perhaps TRBD1 (6 bases). Input material: memory CD4+ T cells from blood. This TCR was recovered from an adult in good health and CMV-seronegative. CDR3 sequence reads: CASSAQGPLTEQYF. CDR3 coding DNA: TGTGCCAGCAGTGCGCAGGGGCCCCTAACCGAGCAGTACTTC.